The 9 T cell receptor beta chains given below trace back to one sample, sequenced in a study of T cell responses to AZD1222 COVID-19 vaccine. The repertoire was sequenced with immunoSEQ multiplex PCR; TCRdb's copy has only in-frame clones and lacks some. The sample has approximately 130,000 clones; roughly nine tenths are singletons. The sample consisted of peripheral blood, taken 28 days after the second AZD1222 dose. These receptors were obtained from an adult who received the AZD1222 COVID-19 vaccine.

The CDR3 DNA reads TGTGCCAGCAGCCAAGCGTCTAGCCGGGGCTACGAGCAGTACTTC. This sequence encodes CASSQASSRGYEQYF. The gene calls are TRBV4-2 and TRBJ2-7, with D tentatively TRBD2 (5 bases). CDR3 length equals 15 residues. The germline gives CDR1 LGHNA, CDR2 YNFKEQ. V was clipped by 1 base and J by 3 bases, with 13 bases between them.

This clone appeared a single time. This chain links TRBV7-9 with TRBJ1-3; D gene ambiguous. CDR1 SEHNR and CDR2 FQNEAQ come from the germline V gene (reference sequence). Trimming stripped 3 bases from V and 4 bases from J, with 4 bases between. The CDR3 consists of 12 residues. The CDR3 here is CASSFSGNTIYF. In nucleotides, the CDR3 is TGTGCCAGCAGCTTCTCCGGAAACACCATATATTTT. Supplemented by reference TRBV7-9 and TRBJ1-3, the full variable domain reads DTGVSQNPRHKITKRGQNVTFRCDPISEHNRLYWYRQTLGQGPEFLTYFQNEAQLEKSRLLSDRFSAERPKGSFSTLEIQRTEQGDSAMYLCASSFSGNTIYFGEGSWLTVV.

The genes are TRBV12-3 or TRBV12-4 and TRBJ2-3; D ambiguous. V lost 5 bases, J lost 6 bases, and 9 bases lay in between. CDR3 length equals 12 residues. This CDR3 is CASSRLLDTQYF. The CDR3 DNA reads as TGTGCCAGCAGTCGATTATTGGATACGCAGTATTTT.

This chain links TRBV29-1 with TRBJ1-1; no firm D call. The germline gives CDR1 SQVTM, CDR2 ANQGSEA. This CDR3 has 11 amino acids. V shed 6 bases and J shed 6 bases, with 11 bases lying between them. CDR3 sequence (DNA): TGCAGCGTCTACCGGTCCTCTGAAGCTTTCTTT. It yields the protein CSVYRSSEAFF.

This clone occurred once. The V and J genes are TRBV9 and TRBJ2-5; D remains ambiguous. Germline CDR1 reads SGDLS; CDR2 reads YYNGEE. The length of the CDR3 is 13 residues. V was cut by 4 bases and J by 1 base, with 8 bases left in between. DNA for the CDR3: TGTGCCAGCAGCCGACCGGGCCAAGAGACCCAGTACTTC. It translates to CASSRPGQETQYF.

This rearrangement joins TRBV6-1 to TRBJ1-4, with D uncertain. The CDR3 loop spans 13 amino acids. From germline, CDR1 is MNHNS and CDR2 SASEGT. DNA of the CDR3: TGTGCATCGTTAGTTGCAACTAATGAAAAACTGTTTTTT. It codes for CASLVATNEKLFF.

This clone was seen a few times. This chain connects TRBV6-1 to TRBJ1-5, with D hard to call. The V and J ends lost 2 bases and 7 bases respectively, with 24 bases between them. The germline V gene encodes CDR1 MNHNS and CDR2 SASEGT. The CDR3 runs 18 residues. Written as DNA, the CDR3 is TGTGCCAGCAGTGAACGGGCCCTAGGTGCAGACCTAGACCAGCCCCAGCATTTT. This gives the protein CASSERALGADLDQPQHF.

The chain links TRBV18 to TRBJ2-1; D may be TRBD1 (6 bases). The CDR3 is 16 residues long. The V and J ends lost 1 base and 9 bases respectively, with 19 bases between them. Looked up from germline, CDR1 is KGHSH and CDR2 is LQKENI. The CDR3 region is CASSPLFTGNGGEQFF. CDR3 in DNA: TGTGCCAGCTCACCACTTTTCACAGGGAATGGAGGTGAGCAGTTCTTC.

The rearrangement joins TRBV7-8 to TRBJ2-1, with 8 positions matching TRBD2. The CDR3 length is 15 residues. The germline V gene has CDR1 SGHVS and CDR2 FQNEAQ. Trimming took 7 bases from V and 4 from J; bases not matched to a gene: 9. The CDR3 here is CASTTTERGYNEQFF. The CDR3 bases are TGTGCCAGCACCACCACTGAGCGGGGGTACAATGAGCAGTTCTTC. The full variable domain, in which reference TRBV7-8 and TRBJ2-1 provide the parts outside the CDR3, is GAGVSQSPRYKVAKRGQDVALRCDPISGHVSLFWYQQALGQGPEFLTYFQNEAQLDKSGLPSDRFFAERPEGSVSTLKIQRTQQEDSAVYLCASTTTERGYNEQFFGPGTRLTVL.